The 30 T cell receptor beta chains given below trace back to one sample, sequenced in a study of blood T cell repertoires in COVID-19. The data were produced by immunoSEQ multiplex PCR, yet TCRdb's version contains in-frame clones alone and is incomplete. Counted here are fewer than 110,000 clones, around 90% occurring once; the ten biggest clones make up approximately 3%. Sequencing was performed on peripheral blood. Source of these receptors: a man between 45 and 60 years old in a cohort sampled during active COVID-19.

The V gene is TRBV5-6, the J gene TRBJ2-5; TRBD1 is a possible D gene (7 bases). The V end lost 3 bases, the J end lost 5 bases, and 20 bases lay between the germline ends. The CDR3 sequence is 16 residues long. Per germline, CDR1 SGHDT and CDR2 YYEEEE. The DNA of the CDR3 is TGTGCCAGCAGCTCACGAGGCCAGGGGGGTTTGGAGACCCAGTACTTC. Residues: CASSSRGQGGLETQYF.

The V call is TRBV6-5, the J call TRBJ1-6; no clear D. Germline V CDR1 and CDR2: MNHEY, SVGAGI. Trimming removed 6 bases from V and 5 bases from J, with 8 bases in between. CDR3 length: 13 amino acids. CDR3 region: CASSSTNNSPLHF. The CDR3 DNA is TGTGCCAGCAGCTCGACAAATAATTCACCCCTCCACTTT.

This sequence joins TRBV2 and TRBJ2-1; 10 bases match TRBD2. CDR3 size: 14 residues. Germline CDR1 is SNHLY and CDR2 is FYNNEI. Losses at the gene ends were 6 bases for V and 3 bases for J; bases not matched to a gene: 2. The chain's CDR3 is CASRLAGVYNEQFF. The CDR3 coding sequence is TGTGCCAGCAGGCTAGCGGGGGTCTACAATGAGCAGTTCTTC. Together with reference TRBV2 and TRBJ2-1, the CDR3 gives the full variable domain: EPEVTQTPSHQVTQMGQEVILRCVPISNHLYFYWYRQILGQKVEFLVSFYNNEISEKSEIFDDQFSVERPDGSNFTLKIRSTKLEDSAMYFCASRLAGVYNEQFFGPGTRLTVL.

This CDR3 reads CASISHMNTEAFF. The CDR3 DNA reads as TGTGCCAGCATTTCCCACATGAACACTGAAGCTTTCTTT. The chain employs TRBV28 and TRBJ1-1, with D unresolved. The germline gives CDR1 MDHEN, CDR2 SYDVKM. There are 13 residues in the CDR3. V was trimmed by 7 bases and J by 0 bases, leaving 9 bases between them.

The chain has TRBV27 and TRBJ1-2; 7 positions match TRBD1. J was trimmed by 3 bases and V by 5 bases; bases with no gene match: 3. The CDR3 loop spans 13 amino acids. The germline V gene has CDR1 MNHEY and CDR2 SMNVEV (reference sequence). The CDR3 DNA is TGTGCCAGCAGTCGACAGGGCTACTATGGCTACACCTTC. It specifies CASSRQGYYGYTF.

The rearrangement uses TRBV28 and TRBJ2-7, with D possibly matching TRBD2 (5 bases). Trimming pared 9 bases from V and 4 bases from J, leaving 19 bases between. The CDR3 runs to 14 residues. Germline V gives CDR1 MDHEN, CDR2 SYDVKM. Written as DNA, the CDR3 is TGTGCCAGTGTGGCTGCGGGCAGTCCGTACGAGCAGTACGTC. Its translation: CASVAAGSPYEQYV.

V usage is TRBV10-3 and J usage is TRBJ2-7, with a weak D call TRBD1 (5 bases). Germline CDR1 is ENHRY and CDR2 is SYGVKD. This CDR3 has 13 residues. The V end was cut by 3 bases, the J end by 2 bases, with 8 bases between. CDR3 amino acids: CAISDDRAYEQYV. CDR3 DNA: TGTGCCATCAGTGACGACAGAGCCTACGAGCAGTACGTC.

The chain employs TRBV11-2 and TRBJ2-7; D is unresolved. V was cut by 0 bases and J by 4 bases, with 7 bases left in between. The CDR3 is 13 residues long. Germline CDR1 and CDR2: SGHAT and FQNNGV. The CDR3 sequence: CASSLEVRYEQYV. CDR3 nucleotides: TGTGCCAGCAGCTTAGAGGTCAGATACGAGCAGTACGTC.

The chain uses TRBV19 and TRBJ2-7; perhaps TRBD1 as D (6 bases). V shed 6 bases and J shed 3 bases, with 6 bases lying between them. There are 11 residues in the CDR3. From germline, CDR1 is LNHDA and CDR2 SQIVND (reference sequence). The CDR3 here is CASRTGYEQYF. The DNA for the CDR3 is TGTGCCAGTAGGACAGGCTACGAGCAGTACTTC.

This chain connects TRBV28 to TRBJ2-2; no clear D. The CDR3 has 14 amino acids. Germline lookup yields CDR1 MDHEN and CDR2 SYDVKM. Trimming stripped 6 bases from V and 7 bases from J, with 15 bases between. The CDR3 region is CASSPIVPGGELFF. The DNA for the CDR3 is TGTGCCAGCAGCCCTATCGTGCCAGGCGGGGAGCTGTTTTTT.

The rearrangement joins TRBV7-9 to TRBJ2-4; 12 positions agree with TRBD2. V gave up 5 bases and J gave up 0 bases; unmatched junction bases: 8. CDR3 length: 18 residues. Germline lookup yields CDR1 SEHNR and CDR2 FQNEAQ (reference sequence). The CDR3 sequence is CASSPHKLAGGAKNIQYF. In DNA form, the CDR3 reads TGTGCCAGCAGCCCACACAAACTAGCGGGGGGAGCCAAAAACATTCAGTACTTC.

V gene TRBV6-2 or TRBV6-3 combines with J gene TRBJ2-1, with D perhaps matching TRBD1 (5 bases). CDR1 and CDR2 from the germline V gene are MNHEY and SVGEGT. The V and J ends lost 0 bases and 10 bases respectively, with 7 bases between them. The CDR3 contains 12 residues. In DNA form, the CDR3 reads TGTGCCAGCAGTTACTCGACAGTGGAGCAGTTCTTC. This codes for CASSYSTVEQFF.

The chain combines TRBV3-1 (or the pseudogene TRBV3-2) with TRBJ1-1; TRBD1 might be the D (6 bases). The CDR3 runs to 13 residues. CDR1 is LGHDT, CDR2 YNNKEL, per germline (reference sequence). V was clipped by 7 bases and J by 4 bases, with 13 bases between them. CDR3: CASTYRVGTEAFF. The CDR3 DNA reads as TGTGCCAGCACCTACAGGGTCGGCACTGAAGCTTTCTTT.

The CDR3 spells CASSLGALDEKLFF. CDR3 in DNA: TGCGCCAGCAGCTTGGGAGCGTTAGATGAAAAACTGTTTTTT. The chain has TRBV5-1 and TRBJ1-4; D is unresolved. V was pared by 0 bases and J by 6 bases, with 9 bases between. Germline V gene data show CDR1 as SGHRS and CDR2 as YFSETQ. The CDR3 runs 14 residues.

This clone was found a few times. The DNA for the CDR3 is TGCGCCAGCAGTTACAGGACATTGATGGTATCGGATGAGCAGTTCTTC. It specifies CASSYRTLMVSDEQFF. The chain carries TRBV5-1 and TRBJ2-1; TRBD1 is a possible D gene (5 bases). The length of the CDR3 is 16 residues. Germline assignment: CDR1 SGHRS and CDR2 YFSETQ. Trimming removed 5 bases from V and 8 bases from J, with 23 bases in between.

The chain uses TRBV19 and TRBJ2-1; 7 nucleotides align to TRBD1. Trimming at V came to 6 bases and at J to 2 bases, leaving 7 bases not matched to a gene. Per germline, CDR1 LNHDA and CDR2 SQIVND (reference sequence). CDR3 length equals 15 residues. The CDR3 sequence is CASSPTGNPYNEQFF. The CDR3 region has the DNA TGTGCCAGTAGCCCGACAGGGAACCCCTACAATGAGCAGTTCTTC.

The chain links TRBV12-3 or TRBV12-4 to TRBJ2-7; D perhaps matches TRBD1 (6 bases). Trimming removed 6 bases from V and 7 bases from J, with 16 bases in between. CDR3 size: 13 residues. Here the CDR3 reads CASSSGTPLEQYF. Written as DNA, the CDR3 is TGTGCCAGCAGCTCCGGGACACCCCTGGAGCAGTACTTC.

The chain joins TRBV7-2 to TRBJ2-5; maybe TRBD1 (5 bases). CDR3 size: 14 residues. Germline V CDR1 and CDR2: SGHTA, FQGNSA. The ends were cut back, 4 bases at V and 4 bases at J, with 13 bases in the middle. CDR3 DNA: TGTGCCAGCAGCTACAGGTCCGCACGAGAGACCCAGTACTTC. It encodes CASSYRSARETQYF.

The chain carries TRBV27 and TRBJ2-1; TRBD2 matches 8 bases. Germline CDR1 and CDR2: MNHEY and SMNVEV (reference sequence). CDR3 length: 17 residues. V shed 6 bases, J shed 14 bases, and the junction held 24 bases outside the gene matches. This CDR3 reads CASRRSPVGSGDRLEFF. The CDR3 nucleotides are TGTGCCAGCAGAAGGTCCCCGGTGGGTAGCGGGGACCGACTGGAGTTCTTC.

The chain employs TRBV9 and TRBJ1-6, with D possibly matching TRBD1 (5 bases). The CDR3 has 14 residues. Trimming removed 5 bases from V and 6 bases from J, with 12 bases in between. CDR1 and CDR2 (germline): SGDLS, YYNGEE. DNA of the CDR3: TGTGCCAGCAGTCTGGGGGGACCTAATTCACCCCTCCACTTT. Translating it yields CASSLGGPNSPLHF.

J is TRBJ2-7 and V is TRBV24-1; TRBD1 agrees at 10 bases. This CDR3 spans 15 amino acids. Germline CDR1 and CDR2: KGHDR and SFDVKD. Trimming at V came to 7 bases and at J to 7 bases, leaving 12 bases not matched to a gene. For the CDR3, the DNA is TGTGCCACCAGCGGCCCGGGACAGGGGTTTGGGGAGCAGTACTTC. This sequence encodes CATSGPGQGFGEQYF.

V and J are TRBV7-9 and TRBJ2-1; TRBD1 aligns across 10 bases. Germline V gives CDR1 SEHNR, CDR2 FQNEAQ (reference sequence). V shed 4 bases and J 8 bases; nucleotides not matched to a gene: 5. The CDR3 has 14 amino acids. CDR3 residues: CASSWGQGFDEQFF. The CDR3 bases are TGTGCCAGCAGCTGGGGACAGGGGTTCGATGAGCAGTTCTTC.

The chain is built from TRBV5-1 and TRBJ2-3; 10 bases fit TRBD2. Germline CDR1 and CDR2: SGHRS and YFSETQ. CDR3 length: 17 amino acids. Trimming took 5 bases from V and 2 from J; bases not matched to a gene: 11. The CDR3 loop reads CASRQTGLAVLTDTQYF. Written as DNA, the CDR3 is TGCGCCAGCAGGCAGACAGGACTAGCGGTTCTCACAGATACGCAGTATTTT.

J is TRBJ2-1 and V is TRBV5-1; TRBD2 agrees at 12 bases. The germline gives CDR1 SGHRS, CDR2 YFSETQ. This CDR3 has 16 amino acids. The ends lost 1 base at V and 7 bases at J; junction bases unmatched: 6. CDR3 nucleotides: TGCGCCAGCAGCTTGTCCGGACTAGCGGGGTTAAATGAGCAGTTCTTC. It encodes CASSLSGLAGLNEQFF.

This clone showed up just a few times. The V and J genes are TRBV10-1 and TRBJ2-2; no clear D gene. Germline-derived CDR1 and CDR2 are WNHNN and SYGVQD (reference sequence). Trimming left V 2 bases short and J 6 bases short, with 7 bases between. This CDR3 spans 13 amino acids. CDR3 amino acids: CASSEIPAGELFF. In nucleotides, the CDR3 is TGCGCCAGCAGTGAGATCCCAGCCGGGGAGCTGTTTTTT.

The chain carries TRBV7-2 and TRBJ2-1; TRBD2 matches 12 bases. The CDR3 spans 15 residues. J was trimmed by 7 bases and V by 6 bases; bases with no gene match: 7. Per the germline V gene, CDR1 is SGHTA and CDR2 is FQGNSA. CDR3 nucleotide sequence: TGTGCCAGCAGTTCCGGGACTAGCGGGTTAAATGAGCAGTTCTTC. As protein: CASSSGTSGLNEQFF.

V is TRBV2 and J is TRBJ2-5; the D is unclear. The CDR3 extends over 11 amino acids. The germline CDR1 and CDR2 sequences are SNHLY and FYNNEI. Trimming stripped 4 bases from V and 2 bases from J, with 2 bases between. The chain's CDR3 is CASSAQETQYF. DNA of the CDR3: TGTGCCAGCAGTGCTCAAGAGACCCAGTACTTC.

This clone was detected a few times. V usage is TRBV11-3 and J usage is TRBJ1-3; no clear D. V dropped 2 bases and J dropped 8 bases, with 10 bases sitting between them. The CDR3 is 13 residues long. Germline V gene sequence: CDR1 SGHNT, CDR2 YENEEA. The CDR3 is CASSLLRLDTIYF. The CDR3 DNA reads TGTGCCAGCAGCTTACTTAGATTGGACACCATATATTTT.

This clone was observed a few times. This chain joins TRBV9 and TRBJ1-1; D is possibly TRBD1 (5 bases). Germline-derived CDR1 and CDR2 are SGDLS and YYNGEE. V was clipped by 3 bases and J by 4 bases, with 22 bases between them. CDR3 length equals 17 residues. CDR3 region: CASSASLGGRQGTEAFF. As DNA, the CDR3 is TGTGCCAGCAGCGCATCCCTGGGAGGGCGGCAGGGCACTGAAGCTTTCTTT.

This chain uses TRBV15 with TRBJ2-6; 11 positions match TRBD1. V dropped 3 bases and J dropped 2; count of bases not matched to a gene: 6. Germline CDR1 reads LNHNV; CDR2 reads YYDKDF (reference sequence). This CDR3 is 18 amino acids long. The DNA for the CDR3 is TGTGCCACCAGCAGGGCCGGGACAGGGGGTACTGGGGCCAACGTCCTGACTTTC. Translating it yields CATSRAGTGGTGANVLTF. The full variable domain, rest sourced from reference TRBV15 and TRBJ2-6, is DAMVIQNPRYQVTQFGKPVTLSCSQTLNHNVMYWYQQKSSQAPKLLFHYYDKDFNNEADTPDNFQSRRPNTSFCFLDIRSPGLGDTAMYLCATSRAGTGGTGANVLTFGAGSRLTVL.